The clone carrying this TCR beta chain was seen just once. This entry belongs to a study of blood T cell repertoires in COVID-19. Study summary: The United States, Italy and Spain were the sources of the acute and convalescent COVID-19 samples. PBMCs, B-cell-depleted T cells, or T cells were the source of the cDNA or gDNA that made up the material.

Authors' processing steps: Estimates of nucleated cell counts were drawn from the amplification of reference gene primers. Produced via immunoSEQ multiplex PCR; TCRdb's table is partial and in-frame only. Clonal size and the V and J genes are those of that table, whereas D and trimming came from the DNA. The sample consists of roughly 25,000 clones, around 83% of them appearing once. This CDR3 has 16 amino acids. Germline CDR1 reads SNHLY; CDR2 reads FYNNEI. The ends lost 6 bases at V and 1 base at J; junction bases unmatched: 5. What was sequenced was peripheral blood. This receptor was taken from a human donor in a cohort sampled during active COVID-19. This chain uses TRBV2 with TRBJ2-1; TRBD2 matches 11 bases. DNA of the CDR3: TGTGCCAGCAGAGTCGGGACTAGCGGTTCCTACAATGAGCAGTTCTTC. Its protein product is CASRVGTSGSYNEQFF.